Listed here are 18 T cell receptor beta chains from one sample, sequenced in a study of control samples from healthy donors and cancer patients. Clones were sequenced by immunoSEQ multiplex PCR, and TCRdb holds only the in-frame ones, with some missing. The repertoire includes about 75,000 clones, more than 75% of them detected once, and over 12% sits in the top ten. Sequenced material: blood. These TCRs come from a man aged 45-65 years in good health.

The chain joins TRBV10-3 to TRBJ2-1, with 10 bases aligning to TRBD2. V was clipped by 6 bases and J by 1 base; unmatched bases: 12. Germline CDR1 ENHRY, CDR2 SYGVKD. The CDR3 has 18 residues. The CDR3 region is CAISPGLATGRSYNEQFF. The CDR3 DNA follows: TGTGCCATCAGCCCGGGACTAGCGACTGGAAGGTCCTACAATGAGCAGTTCTTC.

This chain links TRBV6-4 with TRBJ2-4, with a tentative D call TRBD1 (6 bases). This CDR3 is built from 16 residues. Germline V gene sequence: CDR1 MRHNA, CDR2 SNTAGT. Trimming cost V 4 bases and J 2 bases, with 15 bases left between them. The CDR3 loop reads CASSATGLLTKNIQYF. As DNA, the CDR3 is TGTGCCAGCAGTGCCACAGGGCTTTTAACCAAAAACATTCAGTACTTC.

The chain joins TRBV7-9 to TRBJ1-3, with a possible D match to TRBD1 (6 bases). CDR1 is SEHNR, CDR2 FQNEAQ, per germline (reference sequence). The CDR3 has 14 residues. Trimming took 8 bases from V and 4 from J, leaving 15 bases between them. The CDR3 nucleotides are TGTGCCAGCCAGGCGGGGGCGCCCGGAAACACCATATATTTT. This translates into CASQAGAPGNTIYF.

The CDR3 DNA is TGTGCCAGCTCATCCGGTGTCCATAATTCACCCCTCCACTTT. This translates into CASSSGVHNSPLHF. This sequence joins TRBV18 and TRBJ1-6, with D unclear. The V and J ends lost 5 bases and 5 bases respectively, with 10 bases between them. CDR3 length: 14 amino acids. Per the germline V gene, CDR1 is KGHSH and CDR2 is LQKENI.

The rearrangement uses TRBV5-6 and TRBJ1-6, with D perhaps TRBD1 (5 bases). V was shortened by 1 base and J by 10 bases, with 15 bases between the two germline ends. This CDR3 is 15 amino acids long. CDR1 and CDR2 (germline): SGHDT, YYEEEE. CDR3 DNA: TGTGCCAGCAGCTTGAGGGGCGGTTTGAGGTCACCCCTCCACTTT. As protein: CASSLRGGLRSPLHF.

This clone was observed a handful of times. The chain is built from TRBV5-4 and TRBJ2-7; TRBD1 agrees at 8 bases. Per germline, CDR1 SGHNT and CDR2 YYREEE (reference sequence). The junction had 8 bases not matched to a gene; V was cut back by 4 bases and J by 2 bases. CDR3 length: 15 residues. The CDR3 protein is CASSPPDRETYEQYF. The CDR3 DNA is TGTGCCAGCAGCCCCCCGGACAGGGAAACCTACGAGCAGTACTTC.

The chain employs TRBV3-1 (or the pseudogene TRBV3-2) and TRBJ2-7; TRBD2 matches at 7 bases. J was trimmed by 6 bases and V by 1 base; bases with no gene match: 12. CDR3 length: 16 amino acids. CDR1 and CDR2 from the germline V gene are LGHDT and YNNKEL (reference sequence). CDR3 loop: CASSQVGGRLTSEQYF. The CDR3 nucleotides read TGTGCCAGCAGCCAAGTCGGCGGGAGACTAACTTCCGAGCAGTACTTC.

This chain uses TRBV2 with TRBJ1-2, with unresolved D. CDR3 length equals 12 residues. Germline V CDR1 and CDR2: SNHLY, FYNNEI. V was pared by 6 bases and J by 4 bases, with 9 bases between. The CDR3: CASRLDGYGYTF. DNA of the CDR3: TGTGCCAGCAGGCTCGACGGCTATGGCTACACCTTC.

The rearrangement uses TRBV28 and TRBJ1-2, with a weak D call TRBD1 (5 bases). Germline assignment: CDR1 MDHEN and CDR2 SYDVKM. V was shortened by 7 bases and J by 4 bases, with 22 bases between the two germline ends. This CDR3 spans 16 amino acids. CDR3 bases: TGTGCCAGCATCCGAAACGGGGCAGGAGGTGGCTATGGCTACACCTTC. Translating gives CASIRNGAGGGYGYTF.

The genes are TRBV11-2 and TRBJ1-5; no clear D gene. Trimming took 5 bases from V and 5 from J, leaving 16 bases between them. The length of the CDR3 is 15 residues. Looked up from germline, CDR1 is SGHAT and CDR2 is FQNNGV. In nucleotides, the CDR3 is TGTGCCAGCAGCCGCCCTGAAGGGCCCGATCAGCCCCAGCATTTT. Encoded protein: CASSRPEGPDQPQHF.

V is TRBV7-9 and J is TRBJ2-7, with D tentatively TRBD1 (6 bases). V dropped 7 bases and J dropped 10 bases, with 14 bases sitting between them. CDR3 size: 11 residues. Germline CDR1 SEHNR, CDR2 FQNEAQ (reference sequence). CDR3 residues: CASNNGQRQYF. As DNA, the CDR3 is TGTGCCAGCAACAATGGACAGCGTCAGTACTTC.

V usage is TRBV30 and J usage is TRBJ1-1, with 7 positions matching TRBD1. Germline lookup yields CDR1 GTSNPN and CDR2 SVGIG (reference sequence). V lost 5 bases to trimming and J lost 0 bases; unmatched junction nucleotides: 3. The CDR3 covers 13 residues. CDR3 bases: TGTGCCTGGCACAGGGGCGTGAACACTGAAGCTTTCTTT. It specifies CAWHRGVNTEAFF.

The chain employs TRBV6-1 and TRBJ2-1; 14 bases line up with TRBD2. The CDR3 loop spans 16 amino acids. Germline assignment: CDR1 MNHNS and CDR2 SASEGT. Trimming cost V 3 bases and J 9 bases; bases outside gene matches: 7. The CDR3 spells CASSESMGTSGSEQFF. The CDR3 DNA sequence: TGTGCCAGCAGTGAGTCGATGGGGACTAGCGGGAGTGAGCAGTTCTTC.

In this sample, this clone turned up a few times. This chain connects TRBV15 to TRBJ1-3; D remains unclear. This CDR3 is built from 12 residues. The germline V and J ends were trimmed by 6 bases and 0 bases, with 3 bases remaining between them. Germline lookup yields CDR1 LNHNV and CDR2 YYDKDF (reference sequence). The CDR3 DNA follows: TGTGCCACCAGGGACTCTGGAAACACCATATATTTT. Protein sequence: CATRDSGNTIYF.

This rearrangement joins TRBV9 to TRBJ2-3; 10 nucleotides agree with TRBD2. With V trimmed by 3 bases and J by 1 base, 5 bases remained unmatched. There are 16 residues in the CDR3. CDR1 and CDR2 from the germline V gene are SGDLS and YYNGEE. DNA for the CDR3: TGTGCCAGCAGCGCCGGGGGGACTAGCGGCACAGATACGCAGTATTTT. This sequence encodes CASSAGGTSGTDTQYF.

V is TRBV2 and J is TRBJ2-7, with 9 nucleotides matching TRBD1. CDR1 and CDR2 from the germline V gene are SNHLY and FYNNEI. V lost 3 bases to trimming and J lost 5 bases; unmatched junction nucleotides: 8. The CDR3 totals 15 residues. The CDR3 sequence: CASSEAGTGQNEQYF. CDR3 DNA sequence: TGTGCCAGCAGTGAGGCCGGGACAGGGCAAAACGAGCAGTACTTC.

The rearrangement joins TRBV12-5 to TRBJ2-3; no clear D. The CDR3 has 14 residues. The germline V gene has CDR1 LGHNT and CDR2 FRNRAP. Trimming removed 5 bases at V and 3 bases at J, with 12 bases between. The CDR3 nucleotides read TGTGCTAGTGGTCCCCCTGTAAGGACAGATACGCAGTATTTT. Translation: CASGPPVRTDTQYF.

J is TRBJ1-2 and V is TRBV3-1 (or the pseudogene TRBV3-2); 8 bases agree with TRBD1. CDR1 LGHDT and CDR2 YNNKEL come from the germline V gene (reference sequence). V shed 8 bases and J 8 bases; nucleotides not matched to a gene: 10. The length of the CDR3 is 13 residues. CDR3: CASGRTGFEGYTF. CDR3 DNA sequence: TGTGCCAGCGGGCGGACAGGGTTTGAAGGCTACACCTTC.